Detailed here is one T cell receptor beta chain. Antigen specificity is unknown. The data are from a study of OX40 agonist ivuxolimab in advanced cancers. Study-level background: In this trial design, patients received ivuxolimab intravenously at 0.01 to 10 mg/kg every 2 weeks. Averaging about 60 years in age, with a range of roughly 23 to 80, the cohort was approximately 83% male.

V was shortened by 2 bases and J by 8 bases, with 12 bases between the two germline ends. The CDR3 length is 14 residues. In germline, CDR1 is MGHRA, CDR2 YSYEKL. The table came from immunoSEQ multiplex PCR; TCRdb's copy has only in-frame clones and leaves some out. The sample holds around 68,000 clones, 75% to 90% seen once. Findings and caveats of the study: On average, a greater number of expanded clones characterised CD8+ T cells relative to CD4+. Compared with others, partial responders at 0.1-3.0 mg/kg displayed clonal expansion among the lowest.

The clonotype comes from an adult with an advanced solid tumor such as melanoma, head and neck, liver or kidney cancer. The rearrangement uses TRBV4-1 and TRBJ2-2; D may match TRBD1 or TRBD2 (5 bases each). The input for sequencing was CD4+ or CD8+ T cells sorted from blood, taken in a trial of the OX40 agonist ivuxolimab. In nucleotides, the CDR3 is TGCGCCAGCAGCCAAACTGAGGGGTTTGGGGAGCTGTTTTTT. Protein product: CASSQTEGFGELFF.